These 8 T cell receptor beta chains were sequenced from one sample in a study of control samples from healthy donors and cancer patients. Clones were sequenced by immunoSEQ multiplex PCR, and TCRdb holds only the in-frame ones, with some missing. The sample consists of 150,000 to 200,000 clones, roughly 94% of them appearing once. Sequencing was done on a sample of blood. The receptors here all came from a woman aged 40 to 50 in good health.

V gene TRBV11-2 combines with J gene TRBJ2-1; D gene ambiguous. This CDR3 spans 13 amino acids. The V end lost 2 bases, the J end lost 15 bases, and 17 bases lay between the germline ends. Germline CDR1 reads SGHAT; CDR2 reads FQNNGV. For the CDR3, the DNA is TGTGCCAGCAGCTTATTGGAAAGAACAATTCTGTTCTTC. The encoded protein is CASSLLERTILFF. Supplemented by reference TRBV11-2 and TRBJ2-1, the full variable domain reads EAGVAQSPRYKIIEKRQSVAFWCNPISGHATLYWYQQILGQGPKLLIQFQNNGVVDDSQLPKDRFSAERLKGVDSTLKIQPAKLEDSAVYLCASSLLERTILFFGPGTRLTVL.

Comment on this clone: Other nucleotide sequences from this sample produce the same CDR3. V gene TRBV5-1 combines with J gene TRBJ1-4; 8 nucleotides match TRBD1. The germline CDR1 and CDR2 sequences are SGHRS and YFSETQ. This CDR3 contains 16 residues. J gave up 5 bases and V 3 bases, and 9 bases lay outside the gene matches. DNA of the CDR3: TGCGCCAGCAGCTGGGGGACAGGTGGGCGGAATGAAAAACTGTTTTTT. Its translation is CASSWGTGGRNEKLFF.

V and J are TRBV28 and TRBJ2-3, with a weak D call TRBD2 (5 bases). V was pared by 3 bases and J by 2 bases, with 9 bases between. The CDR3 spans 14 residues. Germline CDR1 and CDR2: MDHEN and SYDVKM. CDR3 DNA sequence: TGTGCCAGCAGTTTCGGCGGACTCACAGATACGCAGTATTTT. This codes for CASSFGGLTDTQYF.

The V gene is TRBV4-3, the J gene TRBJ2-6; a possible D gene is TRBD2 (5 bases). V lost 4 bases to trimming and J lost 0 bases, with 10 bases between them. Per germline, CDR1 LGHNA and CDR2 YSLEER. The CDR3 is made up of 16 amino acids. The CDR3 DNA is TGCGCCAGCAGCCCGCGGGCAACCTCTGGGGCCAACGTCCTGACTTTC. Residues: CASSPRATSGANVLTF.

V is TRBV19 and J is TRBJ2-5, with D perhaps TRBD2 (6 bases). The germline V and J ends were trimmed by 3 bases and 5 bases, with 13 bases remaining between them. From germline, CDR1 is LNHDA and CDR2 SQIVND (reference sequence). This CDR3 spans 14 amino acids. DNA for the CDR3: TGTGCCAGTAGTATTCGGGCCCGGGGGGAGACCCAGTACTTC. Protein: CASSIRARGETQYF. Drawing the rest from reference TRBV19 and TRBJ2-5, the complete variable domain is DGGITQSPKYLFRKEGQNVTLSCEQNLNHDAMYWYRQDPGQGLRLIYYSQIVNDFQKGDIAEGYSVSREKKESFPLTVTSAQKNPTAFYLCASSIRARGETQYFGPGTRLLVL.

This clone was picked up one time. The chain combines TRBV7-9 with TRBJ2-7; 11 bases agree with TRBD2. V lost 5 bases and J lost 3; bases outside the gene matches: 6. Germline V gene lookup returns CDR1 SEHNR and CDR2 FQNEAQ (reference sequence). The CDR3 covers 15 residues. The CDR3 DNA reads TGTGCCAGCAGCCCGACTAGCGGGACATACTACGAGCAGTACTTC. Translating gives CASSPTSGTYYEQYF.

The J gene is TRBJ1-1, the V gene TRBV7-9; 8 positions agree with TRBD1. The J segment lost 6 bases and the V segment lost 1 base, leaving 10 bases of the junction unmatched. Germline loops: CDR1 SEHNR, CDR2 FQNEAQ (reference sequence). This CDR3 is 16 amino acids long. This CDR3 is CASSLVGGTGRAEAFF. In nucleotides, the CDR3 is TGTGCCAGCAGCTTAGTCGGTGGGACAGGTAGGGCTGAAGCTTTCTTT.

This clone has a single count. The chain uses TRBV9 and TRBJ2-5; D is tentatively TRBD1 or TRBD2 (5 bases each). The CDR3 totals 16 residues. V lost 1 base and J 5 bases, leaving 18 bases between the germline ends. Germline CDR1 and CDR2: SGDLS and YYNGEE. CDR3 residues: CASSVQSGREWETQYF. The CDR3 DNA reads as TGTGCCAGCAGCGTACAGTCCGGCAGGGAGTGGGAGACCCAGTACTTC.